Presented here are 21 T cell receptor beta chains from one specimen sequenced in a study of CD8 T cells in Susac syndrome. It was with random hexamers that about 0.45 to 1 ug RNA was reverse transcribed. TCRdb fed the immunoSEQ multiplex PCR reads into MiXCR, producing one record per CDR3 protein. The sample includes roughly 130,000 distinct CDR3 sequences, over 90% of them seen just once. The sequenced material came from CD4+ T cells from PBMCs. These receptor sequences come from a human donor in good health.

The rearrangement uses TRBV30 and TRBJ1-1; tentatively, D is TRBD1 (6 bases). The CDR3 contains 15 residues. V was trimmed by 2 bases and J by 5 bases, leaving 18 bases between them. Germline assignment: CDR1 GTSNPN and CDR2 SVGIG (reference sequence). In DNA form, the CDR3 reads TGTGCCTGGAGTTCGGGGGGCAATATAGGTACTGAAGCTTTCTTT. The encoded protein is CAWSSGGNIGTEAFF. Full variable domain (missing parts from reference TRBV30 and TRBJ1-1): SQTIHQWPATLVQPVGSPLSLECTVEGTSNPNLYWYRQAAGRGLQLLFYSVGIGQISSEVPQNLSASRPQDRQFILSSKKLLLSDSGFYLCAWSSGGNIGTEAFFGQGTRLTVV.

This clonotype is a singleton in its sample. The chain employs TRBV19 and TRBJ1-1, with TRBD1 matching 8 bases. CDR3 length equals 13 residues. Germline CDR1 is LNHDA and CDR2 is SQIVND (reference sequence). J was trimmed by 13 bases and V by 9 bases; bases with no gene match: 16. CDR3 DNA sequence: TGTGCCAGCACGAAGGATCGGACAGGGATGGTTTTCTTT. Its translation is CASTKDRTGMVFF.

This clonotype was counted once. The chain combines TRBV29-1 with TRBJ1-2; possibly TRBD1 for D (5 bases). This CDR3 contains 12 residues. Germline lookup yields CDR1 SQVTM and CDR2 ANQGSEA. Trimming took 1 base from V and 4 from J, leaving 7 bases between them. This CDR3 reads CSVEGGVYGYTF. Here the CDR3 DNA reads TGCAGCGTTGAAGGGGGCGTCTATGGCTACACCTTC.

V usage is TRBV5-1 and J usage is TRBJ2-2; D uncertain. This CDR3 has 15 residues. Germline CDR1 reads SGHRS; CDR2 reads YFSETQ. V lost 2 bases, J lost 3 bases, and 11 bases lay in between. Here the CDR3 DNA reads TGCGCCAGCAGCTTAGTCGGAGAACACACCGGGGAGCTGTTTTTT. Translating gives CASSLVGEHTGELFF.

The chain carries TRBV3-1 and TRBJ2-7; 12 positions agree with TRBD1. CDR1 is LGHDT, CDR2 YNNKEL, per germline (reference sequence). The CDR3 loop spans 16 amino acids. V lost 0 bases to trimming and J lost 5 bases; unmatched junction nucleotides: 5. CDR3 sequence: CASSQDFGTGGHEQYF. In nucleotides, the CDR3 is TGTGCCAGCAGCCAAGATTTTGGGACAGGGGGCCACGAGCAGTACTTC.

The CDR3 DNA reads as TGTGCCAGCAGCTTCCTACTAGGGTCCGGGGAGCTGTTTTTT. This encodes CASSFLLGSGELFF. The chain joins TRBV7-2 to TRBJ2-2, with D maybe TRBD2 (5 bases). V was pared by 3 bases and J by 6 bases, with 11 bases between. CDR3 length: 14 amino acids. The germline gives CDR1 SGHTA, CDR2 FQGNSA.

This chain uses TRBV2 with TRBJ2-3, with D perhaps being TRBD1 or TRBD2 (5 bases each). Germline CDR1 reads SNHLY; CDR2 reads FYNNEI. Trimming left V 8 bases short and J 5 bases short, with 20 bases between. The CDR3 has 15 residues. The CDR3, as DNA: TGTGCCAGCTGTTTGAGGGAGACAGAGGGAGATACGCAGTATTTT. Encoded protein: CASCLRETEGDTQYF. Supplemented by reference TRBV2 and TRBJ2-3, the full variable domain reads EPEVTQTPSHQVTQMGQEVILRCVPISNHLYFYWYRQILGQKVEFLVSFYNNEISEKSEIFDDQFSVERPDGSNFTLKIRSTKLEDSAMYFCASCLRETEGDTQYFGPGTRLTVL.

Here the CDR3 reads CATVAGGPETQYF. Written as DNA, the CDR3 is TGTGCCACCGTAGCGGGAGGGCCAGAGACCCAGTACTTC. J is TRBJ2-5 and V is TRBV6-2 or TRBV6-3, with TRBD2 identical over 11 bases. The CDR3 is 13 amino acids. V lost 10 bases, J lost 4 bases, and 5 bases stayed unmatched. The germline V gene encodes CDR1 MNHEY and CDR2 SVGEGT.

V and J are TRBV5-1 and TRBJ2-7; 10 positions match TRBD2. This CDR3 has 13 residues. Germline-derived CDR1 and CDR2 are SGHRS and YFSETQ. V shed 8 bases, J shed 2 bases, and the junction held 4 bases outside the gene matches. CDR3 region: CASRLAGPYEQYF. The CDR3 DNA reads TGCGCCAGTAGACTAGCGGGTCCCTACGAGCAGTACTTC. The whole variable domain, remainder taken from reference TRBV5-1 and TRBJ2-7, is KAGVTQTPRYLIKTRGQQVTLSCSPISGHRSVSWYQQTPGQGLQFLFEYFSETQRNKGNFPGRFSGRQFSNSRSEMNVSTLELGDSALYLCASRLAGPYEQYFGPGTRLTVT.

This chain uses TRBV28 with TRBJ2-5, with D tentatively TRBD1 (5 bases). Trimming cost V 7 bases and J 2 bases, with 17 bases left between them. Germline values: CDR1 MDHEN, CDR2 SYDVKM. The CDR3 has 15 residues. CDR3 residues: CASTPGSGYQETQYF. In DNA form, the CDR3 reads TGTGCCAGCACGCCAGGGTCAGGGTATCAAGAGACCCAGTACTTC.

The V call is TRBV12-3 or TRBV12-4, the J call TRBJ1-2; TRBD1 agrees at 7 bases. The CDR3 is 12 residues long. The V segment lost 6 bases and the J segment 8 bases; nucleotides outside the gene matches: 6. The DNA for the CDR3 is TGTGCCAGCAGCACAGGGGCAGGGGGCTACACCTTC. Protein: CASSTGAGGYTF.

The gene calls are TRBV25-1 and TRBJ2-5; unclear D gene. Trimming stripped 4 bases from V and 5 bases from J, with 11 bases between. Per germline, CDR1 MGHDK and CDR2 SYGVNS. The CDR3 is made up of 13 amino acids. The CDR3 protein is CASSVLERETQYF. The CDR3 DNA follows: TGTGCCAGCAGTGTCCTAGAGCGTGAGACCCAGTACTTC.

The V and J genes are TRBV7-9 and TRBJ1-1; D is uncertain. Trimming shortened V by 4 bases and J by 4 bases, and 16 bases separated the two germline ends. The CDR3 is 15 residues long. The germline gives CDR1 SEHNR, CDR2 FQNEAQ (reference sequence). Written as DNA, the CDR3 is TGTGCCAGCAGCTCCGGCCCAGAGCTGCCCACTGAAGCTTTCTTT. Its protein product is CASSSGPELPTEAFF.

The rearrangement joins TRBV30 to TRBJ1-2; D ambiguous. CDR3 length: 12 amino acids. V lost 1 base and J 8 bases, leaving 11 bases between the germline ends. Per germline, CDR1 GTSNPN and CDR2 SVGIG (reference sequence). The CDR3 DNA sequence: TGTGCCTGGAGTGGCAGGACCGGCGGCTACACCTTC. Translated: CAWSGRTGGYTF.

The J gene is TRBJ1-5, the V gene TRBV19, with 8 bases aligning to TRBD1. Trimming cost V 6 bases and J 6 bases; bases outside gene matches: 10. This CDR3 contains 15 residues. Germline V lookup: CDR1 LNHDA, CDR2 SQIVND (reference sequence). CDR3: CASSLQGAGGQPQHF. CDR3 nucleotide sequence: TGTGCCAGTAGCCTCCAGGGGGCTGGTGGTCAGCCCCAGCATTTT.

The chain carries TRBV6-5 and TRBJ2-1; 9 positions agree with TRBD1. The CDR3 covers 15 residues. Germline V CDR1 and CDR2: MNHEY, SVGAGI. J lost 4 bases, V lost 6 bases, and 7 bases had no gene match. CDR3 sequence (DNA): TGTGCCAGCAGGCCTAGGACAGGGGAATACAATGAGCAGTTCTTC. Its translation: CASRPRTGEYNEQFF.

CDR3 in amino acids: CASRTQGFDTGELFF. The CDR3 nucleotides read TGTGCCAGTAGGACGCAGGGTTTTGACACCGGGGAGCTGTTTTTT. This rearrangement joins TRBV19 to TRBJ2-2, with D maybe TRBD1 (5 bases). V lost 6 bases and J 3 bases, leaving 14 bases between the germline ends. The germline gives CDR1 LNHDA, CDR2 SQIVND (reference sequence). There are 15 residues in the CDR3.

The gene calls are TRBV4-2 and TRBJ2-1, with 7 bases that match TRBD1. The length of the CDR3 is 15 residues. Germline values: CDR1 LGHNA, CDR2 YNFKEQ. Unmatched junction bases numbered 4, after V lost 1 base and J lost 4 bases. This CDR3 is CASSQAGTEYNEQFF. CDR3 DNA: TGTGCCAGCAGCCAAGCCGGGACAGAATACAATGAGCAGTTCTTC.

The chain combines TRBV29-1 with TRBJ2-1, with 10 bases aligning to TRBD2. The V gene end was trimmed by 6 bases and the J gene end by 4 bases; junction bases not matched to a gene: 9. Germline CDR1 is SQVTM and CDR2 is ANQGSEA. The CDR3 has 15 amino acids. The CDR3 spells CSVRRGAGGYNEQFF. DNA of the CDR3: TGCAGCGTCCGGCGGGGAGCGGGAGGGTACAATGAGCAGTTCTTC.

This sequence joins TRBV3-1 and TRBJ2-7; no clear D gene. CDR3 length equals 11 residues. Trimming cost V 5 bases and J 3 bases, with 5 bases left between them. CDR1 is LGHDT and CDR2 is YNNKEL in the germline V gene (reference sequence). CDR3 in amino acids: CASSSGYEQYF. In nucleotides, the CDR3 is TGTGCCAGCAGCTCCGGCTACGAGCAGTACTTC.

The rearrangement links TRBV7-2 to TRBJ1-1; D not resolved. V dropped 5 bases and J dropped 1 base, with 8 bases sitting between them. Germline V CDR1 and CDR2: SGHTA, FQGNSA. The CDR3 consists of 13 residues. CDR3 DNA: TGTGCCAGCAGCAAGGGTTGGAACACTGAAGCTTTCTTT. Amino acid sequence: CASSKGWNTEAFF.